The present T cell receptor (beta chain) was sequenced within a study of T-cell memory formation after mild COVID-19. The overall study: TCR clusters were largely donor specific.

General observations from the study: Nothing confirmed that second-wave clones peaking on day 37 were specific for SARS-CoV-2. Among clones contracting day 15 to 85, CD4/CD8 was balanced, whereas later expanders leaned CD4+.

Using its own MiXCR run on the 5' RACE reads, TCRdb lists one record per CDR3 protein. The repertoire consists of approximately 240,000 distinct CDR3 sequences, with roughly 15% occurring once and the leading ten covering approximately 3.4%. This clonotype has more than one count but fewer than ten. The antigen remains undetermined. The sequencing sample was made of PBMCs or a T cell subset sorted from them (not recorded which). This TCR derives from a man younger than 30 who had mild COVID-19 (a few samples of this study predate the infection). Cell type and time point are not known.

In DNA, the CDR3 is TGTGCCAGCAGTAACAACTACGAGCAGTACTTC. Translated, it gives CASSNNYEQYF. The rearrangement links TRBV27 to TRBJ2-7; D ambiguous. V lost 5 bases and J lost 3, with 5 bases in between. The CDR3 runs to 11 residues. Germline lookup yields CDR1 MNHEY and CDR2 SMNVEV (reference sequence).